This T cell receptor (beta chain) was sequenced during a study of technical replicates of blood from several donors. Profiling relied on immunoSEQ multiplex PCR, and the TCRdb table lists in-frame clones only, not all of them. This sample carries more than 65,000 clones, 80% to 90% of them seen once, and the ten largest clones take 4% to 5%. The V end was cut by 0 bases, the J end by 11 bases, with 13 bases between. Germline loops: CDR1 LGHNA, CDR2 YSLEER. The CDR3 has 13 amino acids. This TCR was recovered from a human donor in good health. Some clones in this sample may be carry-over from other donors' samples. The chain uses TRBV4-3 and TRBJ1-1; D is unresolved. The sample consisted of PBMCs. The CDR3 spells CASSQDPGDVAFF. In DNA form, the CDR3 reads TGCGCCAGCAGCCAAGATCCCGGGGATGTGGCTTTCTTT.